This record looks at one T cell receptor beta chain sequence and its context. Its antigen remains unknown. The authors extracted RNA and reverse transcribed it into cDNA as the sequencing template. TCRdb's table, derived via immunoSEQ multiplex PCR, lists solely in-frame clones and lacks some. The top ten clones hold roughly 1.8% of a sample with approximately 300,000 clones, roughly 50% of them seen once. The data stem from a study of CD8+ T cells in alopecia areata. For the study at large: Once tofacitinib had been taken for 6 to 18 months, 6 months off drug followed. Study observations and caveats: The study found tofacitinib significantly decreased scalp clonality and expanded CD8+ clones among the top 100. Persistence during tofacitinib was seen for many expanded lesional clones in scalp and blood.

Treatment reported: oral pan-JAK inhibitor, 5-10 mg twice daily. This specimen was CD4+ T cells sorted from blood, taken at week 24, from a patient treated with tofacitinib. The origin of this receptor is a human donor with alopecia areata.

The CDR3 sequence is CASSVEVVSGNTIYF. As DNA, the CDR3 is TGTGCCAGCAGCGTAGAGGTCGTCTCTGGAAACACCATATATTTT. V is TRBV9 and J is TRBJ1-3; no firm D call. Germline V lookup: CDR1 SGDLS, CDR2 YYNGEE. Trimming cost V 0 bases and J 0 bases, with 7 bases left between them. This CDR3 has 15 amino acids. The full variable domain, completed using reference TRBV9 and TRBJ1-3, is DSGVTQTPKHLITATGQRVTLRCSPRSGDLSVYWYQQSLDQGLQFLIQYYNGEERAKGNILERFSAQQFPDLHSELNLSSLELGDSALYFCASSVEVVSGNTIYFGEGSWLTVV.